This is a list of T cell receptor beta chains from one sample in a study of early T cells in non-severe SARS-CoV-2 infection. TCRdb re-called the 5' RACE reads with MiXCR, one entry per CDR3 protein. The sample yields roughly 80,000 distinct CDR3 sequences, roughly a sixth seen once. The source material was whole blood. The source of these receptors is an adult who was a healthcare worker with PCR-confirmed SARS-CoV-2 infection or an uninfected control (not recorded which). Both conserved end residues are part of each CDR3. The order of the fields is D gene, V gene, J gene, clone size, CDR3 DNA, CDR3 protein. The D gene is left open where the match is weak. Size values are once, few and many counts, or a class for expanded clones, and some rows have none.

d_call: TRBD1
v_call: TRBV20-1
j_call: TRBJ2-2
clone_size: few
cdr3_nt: TGCAGTGCTAGAGATCGGCTCGAGACAGGGTACACCGGGGAGCTGTTTTTT
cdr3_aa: CSARDRLETGYTGELFF

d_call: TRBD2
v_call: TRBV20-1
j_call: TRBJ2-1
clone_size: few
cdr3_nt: TGCAGTGCTAGAGTGGGGACTAGCGGGGGTAATGAGCAGTTCTTC
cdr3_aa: CSARVGTSGGNEQFF

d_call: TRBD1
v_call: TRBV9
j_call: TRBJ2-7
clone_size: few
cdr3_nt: TGTGCCAGCTCGACCGGGACAGTCAGGGCCTACGAGCAGTACTTC
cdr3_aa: CASSTGTVRAYEQYF

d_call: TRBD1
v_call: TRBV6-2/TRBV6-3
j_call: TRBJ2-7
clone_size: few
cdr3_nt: TGTGCCACGACGGACAGGCCTTGGGAGCAGTACTTC
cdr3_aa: CATTDRPWEQYF

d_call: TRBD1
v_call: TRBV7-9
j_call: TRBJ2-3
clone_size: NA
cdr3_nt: TGTGCCAGCAGCTCGGGACAGGTCACAGATACGCAGTATTTT
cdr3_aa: CASSSGQVTDTQYF

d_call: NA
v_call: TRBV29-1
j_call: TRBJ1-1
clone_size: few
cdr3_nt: TGCAGCGTTGGAAGGGAAAGGAATGAAGCTTTCTTT
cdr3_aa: CSVGRERNEAFF

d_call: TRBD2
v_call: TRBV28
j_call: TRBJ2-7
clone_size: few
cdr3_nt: TGTGCCAGCAGTTTACCCGATCCCTTGCGGGGGGGAAAGAGCGAGCAGTACTTC
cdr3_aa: CASSLPDPLRGGKSEQYF

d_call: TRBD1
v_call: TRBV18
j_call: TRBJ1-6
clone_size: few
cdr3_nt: TGTGCCAGCTCACCCCTCTCGTGGACAGGACTTGTGGGGGTTAAACATTCACCCCTCCACTTT
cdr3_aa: CASSPLSWTGLVGVKHSPLHF

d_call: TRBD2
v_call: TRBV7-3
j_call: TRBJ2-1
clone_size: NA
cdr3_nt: TGTGCCAGCAGCTCCTCCGGACTAGCGGCGTACAATGAGCAGTTCTTC
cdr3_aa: CASSSSGLAAYNEQFF

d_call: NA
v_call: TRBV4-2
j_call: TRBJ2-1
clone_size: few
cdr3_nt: TGTGCCAGCAGCCAAGTACCCTCCTACAATGAGCAGTTCTTC
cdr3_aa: CASSQVPSYNEQFF

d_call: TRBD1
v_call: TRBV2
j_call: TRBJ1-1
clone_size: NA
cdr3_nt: TGTGCCAGCAGTGTTAGGCAGGGGGACACTGAAGCTTTCTTT
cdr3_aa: CASSVRQGDTEAFF

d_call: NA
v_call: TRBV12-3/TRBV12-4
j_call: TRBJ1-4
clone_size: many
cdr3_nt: TGTGCCAGCAGTTTATTATCCGATAGAAATGAAAAACTGTTTTTT
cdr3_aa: CASSLLSDRNEKLFF

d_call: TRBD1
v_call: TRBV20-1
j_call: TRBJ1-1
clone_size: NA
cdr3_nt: TGCAGTGCTGACCCCCGGGACAGGGCCATGAACACTGAAGCTTTCTTT
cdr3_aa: CSADPRDRAMNTEAFF

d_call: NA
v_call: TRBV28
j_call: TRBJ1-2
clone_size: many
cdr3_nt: TGTGCCAGCAGTTTATTTGGACACCACAAAACCTATGGCTACACCTTC
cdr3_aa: CASSLFGHHKTYGYTF